One and the same sample provided the 29 T cell receptor beta chains below, sequenced in a study of CD8 T cells in ankylosing spondylitis. Notes on the study in general: In ankylosing spondylitis blood, a motif of seven to nine highly homologous TCR beta variants appeared characteristic.

Using its own MiXCR run on the 5' RACE reads, TCRdb lists one record per CDR3 protein. Among some 840,000 distinct CDR3 sequences listed, 10% to 15% were seen once. These receptors are not linked to any known antigen. Sequencing used blood, either unsorted or a sorted T cell fraction (not recorded which). The receptors stem from a male donor with ankylosing spondylitis.

This clonotype occurred a few times. This chain connects TRBV7-2 to TRBJ1-3; D is possibly TRBD1 (5 bases). The germline V gene encodes CDR1 SGHTA and CDR2 FQGNSA. The CDR3 runs to 14 residues. The V end was cut by 4 bases, the J end by 4 bases, with 11 bases between. The CDR3 nucleotides read TGTGCCAGCAGCTATCAGGGTGAAGGAAACACCATATATTTT. Translating it yields CASSYQGEGNTIYF.

This clonotype has only a few counts. V is TRBV9 and J is TRBJ2-1; possible D gene TRBD2, 5 bases. Between the trimmed V and J ends, which lost 4 bases and 0 bases, there was a span of 20 bases. Germline CDR1 and CDR2: SGDLS and YYNGEE. The CDR3 totals 18 residues. The CDR3 DNA reads TGTGCCAGCAGCCTAGACGGAGGCGATTCCTACTCCTACAATGAGCAGTTCTTC. As protein: CASSLDGGDSYSYNEQFF.

This clonotype has only a few counts. This rearrangement joins TRBV7-2 to TRBJ2-7; 7 positions agree with TRBD1. Per the germline V gene, CDR1 is SGHTA and CDR2 is FQGNSA. The ends lost 4 bases at V and 5 bases at J; junction bases unmatched: 8. The CDR3 is made up of 14 amino acids. Here the CDR3 DNA reads TGTGCCAGCAGCTCAACCGGGACAGTGGACGAGCAGTACTTC. This gives the protein CASSSTGTVDEQYF.

The J gene is TRBJ2-6, the V gene TRBV7-2; D is undetermined. V lost 5 bases and J 1 base, leaving 6 bases between the germline ends. The germline V gene has CDR1 SGHTA and CDR2 FQGNSA. The CDR3 contains 14 residues. CDR3 nucleotide sequence: TGTGCCAGCAGCCCCCAATCTGGGGCCAACGTCCTGACTTTC. Protein sequence: CASSPQSGANVLTF.

The CDR3 sequence: CASEPGGARYNEQFF. The CDR3 DNA reads as TGTGCCAGCGAGCCCGGGGGGGCGCGTTACAATGAGCAGTTCTTC. This chain joins TRBV18 and TRBJ2-1; TRBD2 aligns across 8 bases. Germline assignment: CDR1 KGHSH and CDR2 LQKENI. V was pared by 8 bases and J by 4 bases, with 10 bases of the junction left unmatched. This CDR3 is 15 amino acids long.

This clonotype has ten or more counts. The chain links TRBV4-3 to TRBJ2-5; 12 bases line up with TRBD1. V dropped 0 bases and J dropped 5; count of bases not matched to a gene: 16. Germline loops: CDR1 LGHNA, CDR2 YSLEER. The CDR3 runs 20 residues. CDR3 sequence: CASSQDLHGTGGRLGETQYF. CDR3 bases: TGCGCCAGCAGCCAAGATCTGCATGGGACAGGGGGCAGATTGGGGGAGACCCAGTACTTC.

This clonotype was picked up a small number of times. The V and J genes are TRBV2 and TRBJ1-1, with TRBD1 matching 9 bases. The germline V gene has CDR1 SNHLY and CDR2 FYNNEI. V lost 5 bases, J lost 0 bases, and 4 bases stayed unmatched. The CDR3 extends over 15 amino acids. The CDR3 region has the DNA TGTGCCAGCAGTCTACAGGGGGCGATGAACACTGAAGCTTTCTTT. Translated, it gives CASSLQGAMNTEAFF.

This clonotype was detected a few times. The chain couples TRBV20-1 to TRBJ2-1; TRBD2 might be the D (5 bases). With 0 bases removed from V and 6 bases from J, the gap between germline ends came to 12 bases. This CDR3 has 14 residues. The germline gives CDR1 DFQATT, CDR2 SNEGSKA (reference sequence). This CDR3 is CSARESRRFNEQFF. In nucleotides, the CDR3 is TGCAGTGCTAGAGAGAGTAGGAGGTTCAATGAGCAGTTCTTC.

This clonotype has at least ten counts. The chain links TRBV4-3 to TRBJ1-5; no clear D gene. With 0 bases removed from V and 6 bases from J, the gap between germline ends came to 18 bases. Germline CDR1 is LGHNA and CDR2 is YSLEER. This CDR3 comprises 17 residues. The CDR3 here is CASSQESYRWESQPQHF. CDR3 in DNA: TGCGCCAGCAGCCAAGAGAGTTATCGGTGGGAAAGTCAGCCCCAGCATTTT.

Many counts were recorded for this clonotype. V and J are TRBV29-1 and TRBJ1-3, with D tentatively TRBD1 (6 bases). Between the trimmed V and J ends, which lost 7 bases and 4 bases, there was a span of 11 bases. Germline V gene data show CDR1 as SQVTM and CDR2 as ANQGSEA. The CDR3 covers 12 residues. CDR3 region: CSAGGKGNTIYF. For the CDR3, the DNA is TGCAGCGCTGGGGGCAAGGGAAACACCATATATTTT.

This clonotype was seen more than once but under ten times. The chain links TRBV4-3 to TRBJ2-2; no clear D. The CDR3 runs 14 residues. Germline loops: CDR1 LGHNA, CDR2 YSLEER. V lost 8 bases and J 6 bases, leaving 16 bases between the germline ends. The CDR3 protein is CASADGPFAGELFF. Here the CDR3 DNA reads TGCGCCAGCGCCGACGGCCCCTTTGCCGGGGAGCTGTTTTTT.

The chain joins TRBV20-1 to TRBJ2-7; no definite D call. The germline CDR1 and CDR2 sequences are DFQATT and SNEGSKA (reference sequence). This CDR3 spans 11 amino acids. V gave up 5 bases and J gave up 1 base, with 6 bases separating them. The DNA for the CDR3 is TGCAGTGCTTTCAGATCCTACGAGCAGTACTTC. Its translation is CSAFRSYEQYF.

The gene calls are TRBV4-3 and TRBJ1-1, with TRBD1 matching over 7 bases. Germline CDR1 LGHNA, CDR2 YSLEER. The CDR3 contains 14 residues. V lost 3 bases to trimming and J lost 5 bases; unmatched junction nucleotides: 6. CDR3 nucleotide sequence: TGCGCCAGCAGCCAGGAAATACAGGGGACTGAAGCTTTCTTT. Its translation: CASSQEIQGTEAFF.

The CDR3 loop reads CASSLAGEDYGYTF. In DNA form, the CDR3 reads TGCGCCAGCAGCTTGGCCGGAGAAGACTATGGCTACACCTTC. This chain links TRBV5-1 with TRBJ1-2; D not certain. Deletions cut 0 bases from V and 3 bases from J, with 9 bases between. The CDR3 is made up of 14 amino acids. Germline V gives CDR1 SGHRS, CDR2 YFSETQ. Based on the CDR3 plus reference TRBV5-1 and TRBJ1-2, the full variable domain is KAGVTQTPRYLIKTRGQQVTLSCSPISGHRSVSWYQQTPGQGLQFLFEYFSETQRNKGNFPGRFSGRQFSNSRSEMNVSTLELGDSALYLCASSLAGEDYGYTFGSGTRLTVV.

The chain couples TRBV20-1 to TRBJ1-1; D remains ambiguous. Looked up from germline, CDR1 is DFQATT and CDR2 is SNEGSKA (reference sequence). The CDR3 covers 11 residues. V was shortened by 8 bases and J by 3 bases, with 10 bases between the two germline ends. The CDR3 spells CSPLKDTEAFF. The CDR3 DNA follows: TGCAGTCCCCTTAAGGACACTGAAGCTTTCTTT.

This clonotype was seen only a few times. The chain combines TRBV20-1 with TRBJ1-2, with unresolved D. V lost 4 bases to trimming and J lost 2 bases, with 11 bases between them. The germline V gene encodes CDR1 DFQATT and CDR2 SNEGSKA (reference sequence). The CDR3 is 13 residues long. The DNA for the CDR3 is TGCAGTGCTACACCGGGTCCCAACTATGGCTACACCTTC. It encodes CSATPGPNYGYTF.

This clonotype has only a few counts. The genes are TRBV20-1 and TRBJ2-1, with 11 bases fitting TRBD2. Trimming removed 6 bases from V and 6 bases from J; junction bases left unmatched: 10. Germline assignment: CDR1 DFQATT and CDR2 SNEGSKA (reference sequence). The CDR3 totals 15 residues. The CDR3 reads CSAPIRLAGSNEQFF. CDR3 DNA sequence: TGCAGTGCCCCGATAAGACTAGCGGGGTCCAATGAGCAGTTCTTC.

The chain couples TRBV24-1 to TRBJ1-2; D gene ambiguous. V lost 2 bases and J 8 bases, leaving 11 bases between the germline ends. The germline V gene encodes CDR1 KGHDR and CDR2 SFDVKD. The CDR3 is made up of 13 amino acids. Written as DNA, the CDR3 is TGTGCCACCAGTGATTCGGCCAGTGAAGGCTACACCTTC. Protein: CATSDSASEGYTF.

The rearrangement uses TRBV20-1 and TRBJ2-7, with 11 bases matching TRBD2. CDR1 and CDR2 from the germline V gene are DFQATT and SNEGSKA (reference sequence). CDR3 size: 15 residues. Trimming at V came to 2 bases and at J to 3 bases, leaving 6 bases not matched to a gene. CDR3 bases: TGCAGTGCTAGAAAACTAGCGGGGGACCTCTACGAGCAGTACTTC. It encodes CSARKLAGDLYEQYF.

This clonotype occurred a few times. The V gene is TRBV18, the J gene TRBJ2-3; D is unresolved. This CDR3 spans 14 amino acids. CDR1 is KGHSH, CDR2 LQKENI, per germline. V lost 3 bases and J lost 2, with 9 bases in between. The CDR3 here is CASSPGSNTDTQYF. The CDR3 bases are TGTGCCAGCTCACCGGGCTCTAACACAGATACGCAGTATTTT.

The chain uses TRBV6-1 and TRBJ1-1; possibly TRBD1 for D (6 bases). The CDR3 is 14 amino acids. Germline CDR1 is MNHNS and CDR2 is SASEGT. Between the trimmed V and J ends, which lost 4 bases and 1 base, there was a span of 10 bases. CDR3 protein: CASSVRGRNTEAFF. CDR3 nucleotides: TGTGCCAGCAGTGTTCGGGGGCGGAACACTGAAGCTTTCTTT.

The chain uses TRBV7-6 and TRBJ1-1; D possibly corresponds to TRBD1 (5 bases). The CDR3 contains 13 residues. Germline-derived CDR1 and CDR2 are SGHVS and FNYEAQ. Trimming removed 3 bases from V and 9 bases from J, with 14 bases in between. CDR3 sequence reads: CASSFSLGRKAFF. CDR3 coding DNA: TGTGCCAGCAGCTTTTCCTTGGGGCGTAAAGCTTTCTTT.

There are a few counts of this clonotype. The chain links TRBV6-1 to TRBJ2-7; unclear D gene. CDR3 length: 13 amino acids. V lost 7 bases to trimming and J lost 4 bases, with 14 bases between them. Germline CDR1 reads MNHNS; CDR2 reads SASEGT. CDR3 sequence reads: CASNDRARYEQYF. DNA of the CDR3: TGTGCCAGCAATGATCGGGCTCGGTACGAGCAGTACTTC.

This clonotype was counted between two and nine times. J is TRBJ2-7 and V is TRBV12-3 or TRBV12-4; 9 bases map to TRBD1. V dropped 5 bases and J dropped 6; count of bases not matched to a gene: 11. This CDR3 is built from 15 residues. The CDR3 sequence: CASSGPDRGDLEQYF. CDR3 bases: TGTGCCAGCAGTGGACCGGACAGGGGAGACCTCGAGCAGTACTTC.

This clonotype was counted many times. The chain links TRBV9 to TRBJ1-1; TRBD1 matches at 8 bases. Germline V gives CDR1 SGDLS, CDR2 YYNGEE. This CDR3 comprises 13 residues. Unmatched junction bases numbered 3, after V lost 4 bases and J lost 4 bases. The CDR3 sequence: CASSNRGGTEAFF. CDR3 DNA sequence: TGTGCCAGCAGCAACAGGGGGGGCACTGAAGCTTTCTTT.

This clonotype was counted only a few times. The chain joins TRBV11-2 to TRBJ1-1; D uncertain. This CDR3 is built from 13 residues. Looked up from germline, CDR1 is SGHAT and CDR2 is FQNNGV. V lost 0 bases and J 7 bases, leaving 9 bases between the germline ends. In DNA form, the CDR3 reads TGTGCCAGCAGCTTAGAGACTGCTGTTGAAGCTTTCTTT. Translation gives CASSLETAVEAFF.

This clonotype was picked up a small number of times. The chain has TRBV28 and TRBJ2-7; TRBD2 agrees at 7 bases. J lost 2 bases, V lost 7 bases, and 5 bases had no gene match. The CDR3 runs to 13 residues. Germline V gene lookup returns CDR1 MDHEN and CDR2 SYDVKM. The CDR3 here is CASMSGVTYEQYF. The CDR3 DNA sequence: TGTGCCAGCATGAGCGGGGTTACCTACGAGCAGTACTTC.

In its sample, this clonotype was seen a few times. J is TRBJ2-3 and V is TRBV29-1, with D possibly matching TRBD1 (6 bases). Germline CDR1 SQVTM, CDR2 ANQGSEA. The V gene lost 8 bases and the J gene lost 1 base, with 13 bases spanning the gap. This CDR3 has 13 amino acids. CDR3 sequence: CSISTGRTDTQYF. CDR3 sequence (DNA): TGCAGCATATCGACAGGTCGCACAGATACGCAGTATTTT.

The chain combines TRBV20-1 with TRBJ2-2, with D possibly TRBD1 on 6 matching bases. V was trimmed by 7 bases and J by 8 bases, leaving 14 bases between them. CDR3 length equals 12 residues. The germline V gene encodes CDR1 DFQATT and CDR2 SNEGSKA (reference sequence). The CDR3 is CSGQGNQGELFF. DNA of the CDR3: TGCAGTGGGCAGGGGAACCAGGGGGAGCTGTTTTTT.